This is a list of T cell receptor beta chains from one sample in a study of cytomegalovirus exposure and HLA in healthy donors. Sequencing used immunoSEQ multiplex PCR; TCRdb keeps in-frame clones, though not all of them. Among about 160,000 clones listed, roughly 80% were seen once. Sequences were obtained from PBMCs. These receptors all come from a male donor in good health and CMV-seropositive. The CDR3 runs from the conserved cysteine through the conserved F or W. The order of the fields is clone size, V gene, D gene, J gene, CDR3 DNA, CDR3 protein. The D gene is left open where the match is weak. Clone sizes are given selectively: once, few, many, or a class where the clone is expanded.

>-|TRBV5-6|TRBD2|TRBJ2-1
TGTGCCAGCAGCCTAGACCCCGGGACTAGCTCATACAATGAGCAGTTCTTC
CASSLDPGTSSYNEQFF
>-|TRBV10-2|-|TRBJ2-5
TGCGCCAGCAGTGATCTCGGCGGGGGCCAGTGGAAGACCCAGTACTTC
CASSDLGGGQWKTQYF
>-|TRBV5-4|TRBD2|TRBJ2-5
TGTGCCAGCAGTCCCCCCGGGGACCGACTAGCGGGATTGGAGACCCAGTACTTC
CASSPPGDRLAGLETQYF
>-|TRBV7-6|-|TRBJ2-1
TGTGCCAGCAGCTTAGCCCCAGCGCTCTCCTACAATGAGCAGTTCTTC
CASSLAPALSYNEQFF
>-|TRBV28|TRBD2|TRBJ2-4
TGTGCCAGCAGTCGCCCAGCTTCGGGACTAGTCCCCCTCCAATCCAAAAACAGTCAGTACTTC
CASSRPASGLVPLQSKNSQYF
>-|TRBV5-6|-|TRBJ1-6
TGTGCCAGCAGCTCCGGGACTATGGGTTCACCCCTCCACTTT
CASSSGTMGSPLHF
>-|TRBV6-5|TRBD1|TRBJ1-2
TGTGCCAGCAGTTACCTGGCAGGGGGCGCAGGCTATGGCTACACCTTC
CASSYLAGGAGYGYTF
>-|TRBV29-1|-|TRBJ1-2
TGCAGCGCCGACGGGAGCGGCTACACCTTC
CSADGSGYTF
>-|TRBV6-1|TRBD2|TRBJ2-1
TGTGCCAGCAGTGAGACCTGGGAGGGAAGGAAGTTCTTC
CASSETWEGRKFF
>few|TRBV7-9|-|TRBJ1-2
TGTGCCAGCAGTCCCCCCAAGGGGTGGGACTATGGCTACACCTTC
CASSPPKGWDYGYTF
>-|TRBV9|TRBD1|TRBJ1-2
TGTGCCAGCAGCGCCCCTCTCCCCCCTACCCAGGACAGGGCTAACTATGGCTACACCTTC
CASSAPLPPTQDRANYGYTF
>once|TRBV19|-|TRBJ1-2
TGTGCCAGTAGTATGCGGTACCGGGATGGCTACACCTTC
CASSMRYRDGYTF
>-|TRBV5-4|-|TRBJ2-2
TGTGCCAGCAGCTATACAGGGAACACCGGGGAGCTGTTTTTT
CASSYTGNTGELFF
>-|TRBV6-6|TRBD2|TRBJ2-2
TGTGCCAGCAGGGCGGGAGGGACCGGGGAGCTGTTTTTT
CASRAGGTGELFF
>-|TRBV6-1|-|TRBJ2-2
TGTGCCAGCAGTATCGGGTCGAACACCGGGGAGCTGTTTTTT
CASSIGSNTGELFF
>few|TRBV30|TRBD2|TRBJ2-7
TGTGCCTGGCGGTGGGGAGGGCTGACCTACGAGCAGTACTTC
CAWRWGGLTYEQYF
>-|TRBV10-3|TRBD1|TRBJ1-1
TGTGCCATCAGGGGGGACAGCACTGAAGCTTTCTTT
CAIRGDSTEAFF
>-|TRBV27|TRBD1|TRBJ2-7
TGTGCCAGCGGGGGACAGGGAATCGAGCAGTACTTC
CASGGQGIEQYF
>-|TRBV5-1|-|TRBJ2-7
TGCGCCAGCAGCCCGGTATACTACGGCGAGCAGTACTTC
CASSPVYYGEQYF
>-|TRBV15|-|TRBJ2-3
TGTGCCACCAGCAGAGATCTCGCGGGAACCTACACAGATACGCAGTATTTT
CATSRDLAGTYTDTQYF
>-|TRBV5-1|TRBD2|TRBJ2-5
TGCGCCAGCAGCTTGGCGGGTCTCCTAGCGGGAGGAGATGTTGAGACCCAGTACTTC
CASSLAGLLAGGDVETQYF
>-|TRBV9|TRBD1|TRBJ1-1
TGTGCCAGCAGCTTTACAGGGGACACTGAAGCTTTCTTT
CASSFTGDTEAFF
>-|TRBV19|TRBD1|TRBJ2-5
TGTGCCAGTAGTATAGGCACAGGGGGAGACAAGACCCAGTACTTC
CASSIGTGGDKTQYF
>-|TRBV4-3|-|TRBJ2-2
TGCGCCAGCAGCCAGGAGGGCGGGACGAACACCGGGGAGCTGTTTTTT
CASSQEGGTNTGELFF
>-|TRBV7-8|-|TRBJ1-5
TGTGCCAGCAGCTTAGGACAGCATAGCAATCAGCCCCAGCATTTT
CASSLGQHSNQPQHF
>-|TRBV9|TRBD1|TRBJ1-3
TGTGCCAGCAGCGTGACAGGGACTCTAAGTGGAAACACCATATATTTT
CASSVTGTLSGNTIYF
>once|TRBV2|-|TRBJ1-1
TGTGCCAGCAGTGAAGCCCTAAGGGGGACTGAAGCTTTCTTT
CASSEALRGTEAFF
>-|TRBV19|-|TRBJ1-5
TGTGCCAGTAGTAGTACAGGGATCGTCAATCAGCCCCAGCATTTT
CASSSTGIVNQPQHF
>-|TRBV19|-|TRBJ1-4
TGTGCCAGTAGTTCCTCAGGGACAACTAATGAAAAACTGTTTTTT
CASSSSGTTNEKLFF
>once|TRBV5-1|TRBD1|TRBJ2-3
TGCGCCAGCAGTCTGACAGGGGGGGTGGGCACAGATACGCAGTATTTT
CASSLTGGVGTDTQYF
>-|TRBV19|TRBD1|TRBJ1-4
TGTGCCAGTAGTGCCCGGGACAGGGGGCTTAAGGGGCCTAATGAAAAACTGTTTTTT
CASSARDRGLKGPNEKLFF
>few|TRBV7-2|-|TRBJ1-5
TGTGCCAGCAGCTCCAACTACAATCAGCCCCAGCATTTT
CASSSNYNQPQHF
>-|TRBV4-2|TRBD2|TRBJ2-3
TGTGCCACAGCCCACGGGGGGGCAGGAGATACGCAGTATTTT
CATAHGGAGDTQYF
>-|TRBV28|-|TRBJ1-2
TGTGCCAGCAGTGGGGGGGCAAGTTATGGCTACACCTTC
CASSGGASYGYTF
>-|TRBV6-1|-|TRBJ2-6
TGTGCCAGCAGTCCCAGGGTTTCTGGGGCCAACGGCCTGACTTTC
CASSPRVSGANGLTF
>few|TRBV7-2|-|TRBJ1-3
TGTGCCAGCAGCTTAGCCATTACACCGGGAAACACCATATATTTT
CASSLAITPGNTIYF
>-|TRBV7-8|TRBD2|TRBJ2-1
TGTGCCAGCAGCTTAACTAGCGGGACCCATAATGAGCAGTTCTTC
CASSLTSGTHNEQFF
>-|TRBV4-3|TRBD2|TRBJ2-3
TGCGCCAGCAGCCATGGACGGGAGGATAGCACAGATACGCAGTATTTT
CASSHGREDSTDTQYF
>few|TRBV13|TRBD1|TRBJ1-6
TGTGCCAGCAGCCCGACAGGGGTTGTATTGAATTCACCCCTCCACTTT
CASSPTGVVLNSPLHF
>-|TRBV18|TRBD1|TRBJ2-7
TGTGCCAGCTCACGTGACAGGGGAAGCTCCTACGAGCAGTACTTC
CASSRDRGSSYEQYF
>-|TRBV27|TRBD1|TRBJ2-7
TGTGCCAGCAGTTTATCGGACAGGGGGACCTTCTACGAGCAGTACTTC
CASSLSDRGTFYEQYF
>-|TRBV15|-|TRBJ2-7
TGTGCCACCAGCAGAGAACGGAGCTCCTACGAGCAGTACTTC
CATSRERSSYEQYF
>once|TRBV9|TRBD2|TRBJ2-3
TGTGCCAGCAGCTCGCGCGGGGGTACGCAGTATTTT
CASSSRGGTQYF
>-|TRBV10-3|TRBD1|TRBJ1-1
TGTGCCATCAGTGAACAGGCAGGGGGCTCCACTGAAGCTTTCTTT
CAISEQAGGSTEAFF
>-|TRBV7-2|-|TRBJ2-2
TGTGCCAGCAGCCCCCGCAGGACCGGGGAGCTGTTTTTT
CASSPRRTGELFF
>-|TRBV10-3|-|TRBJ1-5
TGTGCCACCTGGAACGCGGTTTGGAATCAGCCCCAGCATTTT
CATWNAVWNQPQHF
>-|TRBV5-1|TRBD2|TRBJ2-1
TGCGCCAGCAGCTGGGGGGGAAATGAGCAGTTCTTC
CASSWGGNEQFF
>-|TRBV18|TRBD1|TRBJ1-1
TGTGCCAGCTCACCCCGAGGACAGGGAGGGACTGAAGCTTTCTTT
CASSPRGQGGTEAFF
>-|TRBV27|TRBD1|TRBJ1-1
TGTGCCAGCGCCTACGCAGGGGGATCTGAAGCTTTCTTT
CASAYAGGSEAFF
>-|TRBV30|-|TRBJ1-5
TGTGCCTGGAACTCTCAAGGGGGAAGTCAGCCCCAGCATTTT
CAWNSQGGSQPQHF
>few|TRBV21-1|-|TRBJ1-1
TGTGCCAGCAGGGGGGACAGCTTGAACACTGAAGCTTTCTTT
CASRGDSLNTEAFF
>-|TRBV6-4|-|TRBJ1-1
TGTGCCAGCAGTGAAGCAGAGGCCACTGAAGCTTTCTTT
CASSEAEATEAFF
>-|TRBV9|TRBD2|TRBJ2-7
TGTGCCAGCAGCGTGACAGCGGGGGCGGGCTCCTACGAGCAGTACTTC
CASSVTAGAGSYEQYF
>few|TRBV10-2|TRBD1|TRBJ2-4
TGCGCCAGCAGTGAGGTGAGACAGGGGGCGCTTGCCAAAAACATTCAGTACTTC
CASSEVRQGALAKNIQYF
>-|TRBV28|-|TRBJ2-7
TGTGCCAGCAGTTATACCAGGGGCGCATTTCGAGAGCAGTACTTC
CASSYTRGAFREQYF
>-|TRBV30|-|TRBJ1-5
TGTGCCTGGAGTATCCGCACTGATCAGCCCCAGCATTTT
CAWSIRTDQPQHF
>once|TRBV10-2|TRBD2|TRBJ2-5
TGCGCCAGCAGTTTAGCGGGGGGCCGGAAGACCCAGTACTTC
CASSLAGGRKTQYF
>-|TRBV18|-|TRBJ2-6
TGTGCCAGCTCAACAGCTGGGGCCAACGGCCTGACTTTC
CASSTAGANGLTF
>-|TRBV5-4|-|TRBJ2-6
TGTGCCAGCAGCACCCGTCAGTCAGGGGCCAACGTCCTGACTTTC
CASSTRQSGANVLTF